The T cell receptor beta chain described here comes from a study of T cells in Graves' hyperthyroidism and ophthalmopathy. J gave up 4 bases and V 8 bases, and 22 bases lay outside the gene matches. CDR1 is MDHEN and CDR2 is SYDVKM in the germline V gene. The CDR3 loop spans 18 amino acids. RNA transcripts were the template for amplifying TCR beta CDR3 regions. A first-round RT-PCR of the TCR CDR3 used the HTBI primer set. TCRdb independently ran MiXCR on the multiplex PCR reads; one entry per CDR3 protein. Here the sample spans fewer than 850,000 distinct CDR3 sequences, approximately 15% being singletons.

The chain combines TRBV28 with TRBJ2-7, with TRBD2 identical over 8 bases. The sequencing input was blood. The sequence was collected from a man aged 50 or older with Graves' hyperthyroidism. The CDR3 bases are TGTGCCAGCTCGGAGGCCACCGGTTTGAGCGGGAGTGAGTACGAGCAGTACTTC. It yields the protein CASSEATGLSGSEYEQYF.